The 3 T cell receptor beta chains given below trace back to one sample, sequenced in a study of technical replicates of blood from a handful of donors. TCRdb keeps only in-frame clones here, not all; method: immunoSEQ multiplex PCR. Here the sample spans tens of thousands of clones, 94% being singletons. Sequenced input: T cells isolated from PBMCs. Receptor source: a human donor in good health.

This chain joins TRBV18 and TRBJ2-2, with D perhaps TRBD1 (6 bases). Deletions cut 2 bases from V and 1 base from J, with 8 bases between. Germline assignment: CDR1 KGHSH and CDR2 LQKENI. The CDR3 runs 15 residues. CDR3 loop: CASSPGGLNTGELFF. CDR3 in DNA: TGTGCCAGCTCACCAGGGGGCCTGAACACCGGGGAGCTGTTTTTT.

The rearrangement links TRBV10-2 to TRBJ1-1; D not resolved. CDR3 length: 13 residues. Trimming took 3 bases from V and 8 from J, leaving 13 bases between them. In germline, CDR1 is WSHSY, CDR2 SAAADI. In DNA form, the CDR3 reads TGCGCCAGCAGTGAACACCGAGCGTTAGAAGCTTTCTTT. This translates into CASSEHRALEAFF.

This clone was picked up a small number of times. The chain employs TRBV7-3 and TRBJ2-3; 8 bases map to TRBD2. Germline V CDR1 and CDR2: SGHTA, FQGTGA. The CDR3 spans 17 residues. V lost 4 bases and J lost 3; bases outside the gene matches: 12. The DNA for the CDR3 is TGTGCCAGCAGCTCTACGGGCGGCGGGGGGACAACAGATACGCAGTATTTT. Protein product: CASSSTGGGGTTDTQYF.